This T cell receptor (beta chain) is drawn from a study of shared clonotypes between healthy human individuals. Study-wide results and caveats: Around 5% of naive CD4 clonotypes were shared across four donors.

V lost 8 bases and J lost 5; bases outside the gene matches: 11. The CDR3 length is 14 residues. Per germline, CDR1 MNHNS and CDR2 SASEGT. About this clone: The antigen is undetermined.

Nashville, Tennessee was home to all donors, who were Caucasian adults. In the original processing: Sequence data from immunoSEQ were junction-only and lacked quality scores; consequently, filtering differed. The table came from immunoSEQ multiplex PCR; TCRdb's copy has only in-frame clones and leaves some out. V, J and clone size are those of that table, while D and trimming were read from the DNA. This table has over 1.4 million clones, roughly 95% appearing once. The receptor was isolated from a man younger than 45 in good health. This rearrangement joins TRBV6-1 to TRBJ1-2; 7 bases map to TRBD1. The sequenced material came from naive CD4+ T cells sorted from blood. The sample's subset: CD45RA+ positively selected. CDR3 sequence reads: CASSRGTDLYGYTF. Here the CDR3 DNA reads TGTGCCAGCTCCCGGGGGACAGACTTATATGGCTACACCTTC.